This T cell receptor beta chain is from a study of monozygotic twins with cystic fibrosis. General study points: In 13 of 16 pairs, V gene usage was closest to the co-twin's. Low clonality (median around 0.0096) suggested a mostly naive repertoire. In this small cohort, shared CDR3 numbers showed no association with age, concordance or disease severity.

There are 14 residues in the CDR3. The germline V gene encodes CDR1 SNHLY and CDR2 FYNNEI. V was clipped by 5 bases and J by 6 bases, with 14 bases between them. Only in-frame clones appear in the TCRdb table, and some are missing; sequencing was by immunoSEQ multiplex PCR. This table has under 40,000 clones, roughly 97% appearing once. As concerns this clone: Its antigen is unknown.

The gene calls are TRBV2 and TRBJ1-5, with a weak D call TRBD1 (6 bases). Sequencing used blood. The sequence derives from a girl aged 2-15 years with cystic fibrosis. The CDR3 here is CASSSQGPGQPQHF. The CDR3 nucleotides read TGTGCCAGCAGTTCTCAGGGGCCCGGTCAGCCCCAGCATTTT.